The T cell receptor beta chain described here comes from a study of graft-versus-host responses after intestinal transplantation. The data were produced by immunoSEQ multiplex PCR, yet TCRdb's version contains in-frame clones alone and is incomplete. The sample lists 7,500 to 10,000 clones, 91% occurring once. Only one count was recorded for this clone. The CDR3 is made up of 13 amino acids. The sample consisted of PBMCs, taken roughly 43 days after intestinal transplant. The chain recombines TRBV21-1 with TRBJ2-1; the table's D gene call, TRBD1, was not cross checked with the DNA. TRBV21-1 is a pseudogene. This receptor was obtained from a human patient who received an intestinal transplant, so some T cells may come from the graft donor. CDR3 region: CASSIRTLNEQFF. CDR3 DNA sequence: TGTGCCAGCAGCATCCGGACACTCAATGAGCAGTTCTTC.